Listed below are T cell receptor beta chains from one sample, sequenced in a study of blood T cells in healthy people across ages. TCRdb fed the 5' RACE reads into MiXCR, producing one record per CDR3 protein. This table holds around 1.5 million distinct CDR3 sequences, about 40% found once. The specimen sequenced was blood. The receptors originated from a woman aged 18-30 years in good health. Each CDR3 is given with its conserved first and last residue. A D gene is named only where the DNA matches it firmly. The size entry is marked missing in some rows and otherwise reads once, few, many or a size class.

clone_size	cdr3_length	j_call	d_call	v_call	cdr3_nt	cdr3_aa
NA	11	TRBJ1-2	NA	TRBV2	TGTGCCGGCAGTCAGGGGTCCGGCTACACCTTC	CAGSQGSGYTF
NA	16	TRBJ2-1	TRBD2	TRBV20-1	TGCAGTGCTAGACCCGGTCGGACTAGCGGGAGGAATGAGCAGTTCTTC	CSARPGRTSGRNEQFF
once	13	TRBJ1-5	NA	TRBV12-3/TRBV12-4	TGTGCCAGCAGTTTGGGACTGTCATCGCCCCAGCATTTT	CASSLGLSSPQHF
few	15	TRBJ1-2	TRBD1	TRBV29-1	TGCAGCGTTGACGGGACAGGAGGAGCTAACTATGGCTACACCTTC	CSVDGTGGANYGYTF
once	14	TRBJ2-7	NA	TRBV10-3	TGTGCCATCAGACCGACACAGGGTTCCTACGGGCAGTACTTC	CAIRPTQGSYGQYF
NA	18	TRBJ2-6	NA	TRBV4-1	TGCGCCAGCAGCCCTCTTTTCACTGGTGACTCTGGGGCCAACGTCCTGACTTTC	CASSPLFTGDSGANVLTF
NA	17	TRBJ2-2	NA	TRBV6-1	TGTGCCAGCAGTGAAGTTTATAGGACTTCGAACACCGGGGAGCTGTTTTTT	CASSEVYRTSNTGELFF
NA	14	TRBJ2-7	TRBD1	TRBV27	TGTGCCAGCAGTTTGGGGACAGGCCCCACCGAGCAGTACTTC	CASSLGTGPTEQYF
few	13	TRBJ1-2	NA	TRBV20-1	TGCAGTGCTATCGGCCCTGCAGTGAATGGCTACACCTTC	CSAIGPAVNGYTF
many	15	TRBJ2-4	TRBD2	TRBV12-3/TRBV12-4	TGTGCCAGCAGTTTACGGGGGGGTCAGGGAAACATTCAGTACTTC	CASSLRGGQGNIQYF
NA	16	TRBJ2-1	TRBD2	TRBV20-1	TGCAGTGCTGCCACCAGCCCACTAGCGGTCTACAATGAGCAGTTCTTC	CSAATSPLAVYNEQFF
NA	16	TRBJ2-6	NA	TRBV21-1	TGTGCCAGCAGCAAAGGGCCCGACTCTGGGGCCAACGTCCTGACTTTC	CASSKGPDSGANVLTF
NA	15	TRBJ2-3	NA	TRBV7-2	TGTGCCAGCAGCCCCGGCGGGGAAGTGCGGGATACGCAGTATTTT	CASSPGGEVRDTQYF
NA	15	TRBJ2-5	TRBD1	TRBV29-1	TGCAGCGTTGATGGACAGGGGGGTACCTCGGAGACCCAGTACTTC	CSVDGQGGTSETQYF
NA	16	TRBJ2-7	NA	TRBV29-1	TGCAGCGCCAGGGGAATGACGGGAGCCATATACAATGAGCAGTACTTC	CSARGMTGAIYNEQYF
NA	13	TRBJ2-7	NA	TRBV27	TGTGCCAGCAGTTTAGCTAGCGTCCCCGAGCAGTACTTC	CASSLASVPEQYF
NA	13	TRBJ1-4	TRBD1	TRBV15	TGTGCCACCATACGGACAGGGGAGGAAAAACTGTTTTTT	CATIRTGEEKLFF
NA	15	TRBJ1-6	NA	TRBV5-1	TGCGCCAGCAGCTTGGTCAGACCAAGAGAATCACCCCTCCACTTT	CASSLVRPRESPLHF
many	13	TRBJ2-7	NA	TRBV2	TGCGCCAGCAGCTCGGACGGTACCTACGAGCAGTACTTC	CASSSDGTYEQYF
few	12	TRBJ1-2	NA	TRBV3-1	TGTGCCAGCAGCCAAGACAGATATGGCTACACCTTC	CASSQDRYGYTF
few	14	TRBJ2-1	TRBD2	TRBV6-1	TGTGCCAGCAGTGAACGTGCGGGGGGTAATGAGCAGTTCTTC	CASSERAGGNEQFF
NA	11	TRBJ2-7	NA	TRBV12-3/TRBV12-4	TGTGCCAGCAGTACCGGACCGGAGCAGTACTTC	CASSTGPEQYF
NA	15	TRBJ2-7	TRBD1	TRBV12-3/TRBV12-4	TGTGCCAGCAGTTTACTGGGACAGAGCTCCTACGAGCAGTACTTC	CASSLLGQSSYEQYF
NA	15	TRBJ2-3	TRBD2	TRBV6-5	TGTGCCAGCAGTTACTCTGAGCGGGAGGTGTATACGCAGTATTTT	CASSYSEREVYTQYF
few	13	TRBJ1-2	NA	TRBV6-5	TGTGCCAGCGGTGGAGGACCTAACTATGGCTACACCTTC	CASGGGPNYGYTF
NA	16	TRBJ2-5	TRBD1	TRBV28	TGTGCCAGCAGCTCAATGATGACAGGGGAGCAAGAGACCCAGTACTTC	CASSSMMTGEQETQYF
NA	14	TRBJ1-4	NA	TRBV5-1	TGCGCCAGCAGCGGAGGCAGGGAGAGGGAAAAACTGTTTTTT	CASSGGREREKLFF
once	16	TRBJ2-7	TRBD1	TRBV6-2/TRBV6-3	TGTGCCAGCAGTTACGAAACGGGACAGCCAAACTACGAGCAGTACTTC	CASSYETGQPNYEQYF
few	13	TRBJ1-1	NA	TRBV19	TGTGCCAGTAGTATTGGACAGAACACTGAAGCTTTCTTT	CASSIGQNTEAFF
NA	15	TRBJ2-3	NA	TRBV5-5	TGTGCCAGCAGCCCGACTAGTGTCGATCCGGATACGCAGTATTTT	CASSPTSVDPDTQYF
NA	13	TRBJ2-1	NA	TRBV10-3	TGTGCCATCAGTGAGGGTCTCGGCTATGAGCAGTTCTTC	CAISEGLGYEQFF
NA	15	TRBJ2-5	TRBD2	TRBV7-2	TGTGCCAGCAGCCCTCCGGGGGGAAGACAAGAGACCCAGTACTTC	CASSPPGGRQETQYF
few	13	TRBJ2-7	NA	TRBV27	TGTGCCAGCAGTCCCTCTTCCTCCGGCGAGCAGTACTTC	CASSPSSSGEQYF
NA	12	TRBJ1-1	TRBD1	TRBV5-1	TGCGCCAGCAGGGGGGGGGACAGGGACGCTTTCTTT	CASRGGDRDAFF
NA	16	TRBJ1-1	NA	TRBV15	TGTGCCACCAGCAGGGATACAGGGCCTAAGATTACTGAAGCTTTCTTT	CATSRDTGPKITEAFF
NA	12	TRBJ2-5	NA	TRBV6-2/TRBV6-3	TGTGCCAGCAGCTACTCAGTACCAAGAGAGTACTTC	CASSYSVPREYF
few	14	TRBJ2-3	TRBD1	TRBV24-1	TGTGCCACCAGTGAAGGACAGGGGATCGATACGCAGTATTTT	CATSEGQGIDTQYF
few	17	TRBJ1-5	NA	TRBV10-3	TGTGCCATCAGTGAGTCTTCAGGACAGAGGGGCAGTTCGGCCCAGCATTTT	CAISESSGQRGSSAQHF
NA	13	TRBJ2-2	NA	TRBV18	TGTGCCAGCTCACCATCGTCCGTCGGGGAGCTGTTTTTT	CASSPSSVGELFF
NA	19	TRBJ1-6	NA	TRBV21-1	TGTGCCAGCAGCAAAAAGGACGAACCGACAGGGGACTATAATTCACCCCTCCACTTT	CASSKKDEPTGDYNSPLHF
NA	13	TRBJ1-2	NA	TRBV20-1	TGCAGTGTTCCGGTCACCGGCGACTATGGCTACACCTTC	CSVPVTGDYGYTF
NA	16	TRBJ2-4	NA	TRBV21-1	TGTACCAGCAGCAAAGCGGCTAGCGGGAGGTCGACCATTCAGTACTTC	CTSSKAASGRSTIQYF
NA	15	TRBJ1-2	NA	TRBV6-7	TGTGCCCCCGACCAAACCGAGACGGATTACTATGGCTACACCTTC	CAPDQTETDYYGYTF
few	13	TRBJ1-4	NA	TRBV29-1	TGCAGCGTTAATCGGAATACTAATGAAAAACTGTTTTTT	CSVNRNTNEKLFF
few	16	TRBJ2-7	NA	TRBV6-1	TGTGCCAGCATTCAAGGGTGGGCAGTTAGCTCCTACGAGCAGTACTTC	CASIQGWAVSSYEQYF
NA	15	TRBJ2-7	TRBD2	TRBV7-2	TGTGCCAGCAGCTCAGAGACTAGCGGGAGGGTGGAGCAGTACTTC	CASSSETSGRVEQYF
many	15	TRBJ1-2	NA	TRBV20-1	TGCAGTGCTAGAGACAGGGCGGCCACTAGGTATGGCTACACCTTC	CSARDRAATRYGYTF
NA	14	TRBJ2-7	NA	TRBV7-9	TGTGCCAGCAGCTTATTGGGCCCCGCACTTGAGCAGTACTTC	CASSLLGPALEQYF
NA	17	TRBJ1-1	NA	TRBV5-1	TGCGCCAGCAGCTTGCCAGGGGATTTTGGAATGAGCACTGAAGCTTTCTTT	CASSLPGDFGMSTEAFF
few	13	TRBJ1-2	NA	TRBV4-1	TGTGCCAGCAGCCAACAGGGAACCTATGGCTACACCTTC	CASSQQGTYGYTF
NA	15	TRBJ2-3	TRBD1	TRBV7-2	TGTACCAGCAGCCCGGACAGGGCTTTCAGGGATACGCAGTATTTT	CTSSPDRAFRDTQYF
NA	16	TRBJ1-6	NA	TRBV2	TGTGCCAGCGGGACCGGTTTTAGCCCCTATAATTCACCCCTCCACTTT	CASGTGFSPYNSPLHF
once	13	TRBJ1-2	TRBD1	TRBV19	TGTGCCAGTAAACAGGGGAGAGACTATGGCTACACCTTC	CASKQGRDYGYTF
few	12	TRBJ2-1	NA	TRBV5-1	TGCGCCAGCAGCTTGGGGCCTGATGAGCAGTTCTTC	CASSLGPDEQFF